A selection of T cell receptor beta chains follows, all from one sample in a study of OX40 agonist ivuxolimab in advanced cancers. TCRdb's table, derived via immunoSEQ multiplex PCR, lists solely in-frame clones and lacks some. This table has fewer than 200,000 clones, 90% to 95% appearing once. Sequenced material: CD4+ or CD8+ T cells sorted from blood, taken in a trial of the OX40 agonist ivuxolimab. These receptors all stem from an adult with an advanced solid tumor such as melanoma, head and neck, liver or kidney cancer. Each CDR3 is given with its conserved first and last residue. A D gene is named only where the DNA matches it firmly. Not all rows give a size; the values are once, few, many and, for expanded clones, a class.

J gene	D gene	clone size	V gene	CDR3 DNA	CDR3 protein
TRBJ1-4	-	-	TRBV5-4	TGTGCCAGCAGCTTGGACAGACACAATGAAAAACTGTTTTTT	CASSLDRHNEKLFF
TRBJ1-3	TRBD1	-	TRBV5-1	TGCGCCAGCAGCTTGGACGGGGGACAGGGGGCGACGGGAAACACCATATATTTT	CASSLDGGQGATGNTIYF
TRBJ1-2	TRBD1	-	TRBV5-1	TGCGCCAGCAGCCGAGACAGGGGAGTTGGGTATGGCTACACCTTC	CASSRDRGVGYGYTF
TRBJ1-2	-	-	TRBV19	TGTGCCAGTATCCACACGGACGTTGGGGGCTACACCTTC	CASIHTDVGGYTF
TRBJ2-7	-	-	TRBV19	TGTGCCAGTAGTATTGATCAACTTAGGGGATCTACGGGGCAGTACTTC	CASSIDQLRGSTGQYF
TRBJ2-1	-	-	TRBV4-3	TGCGCCAGCAGCCAAGATCCGTGGGAGGCGTCCTACAATGAGCAGTTCTTC	CASSQDPWEASYNEQFF
TRBJ2-7	TRBD1	-	TRBV6-5	TGTGCCAGCAGTTACTCAACAGGGGGCTACGAGCAGTACTTC	CASSYSTGGYEQYF
TRBJ2-7	-	-	TRBV6-5	TGTGCCAGCAGTTACTCGGGGGGTCCCAACGAGCAGTACTTC	CASSYSGGPNEQYF
TRBJ1-1	TRBD1	once	TRBV6-5	TGTGCCAGCAGAAGTACAGGGGCGATCGAAGCTTTCTTT	CASRSTGAIEAFF
TRBJ1-5	TRBD1	-	TRBV7-9	TGTGCCAGCAGCTTAGGGACAGGGGCCTGGCCCCAGCATTTT	CASSLGTGAWPQHF
TRBJ2-7	TRBD1	-	TRBV7-3	TGTGCCAGCAGTCAATACAGGGGATCGGGCTCCTACGAGCAGTACTTC	CASSQYRGSGSYEQYF
TRBJ1-1	-	-	TRBV11-2	TGTGCCAGCAGCTTAGGTAGTGGCTCGGGAAACACTGAAGCTTTCTTT	CASSLGSGSGNTEAFF
TRBJ2-7	-	-	TRBV18	TGTGCCAGCTCACGGGGGCTGAGTAGGAGTCACGAGCAGTACTTC	CASSRGLSRSHEQYF
TRBJ1-4	-	-	TRBV9	TGTGCCAGCAGCCCCCCGGACACAGGCGAAAAACTGTTTTTT	CASSPPDTGEKLFF
TRBJ2-7	TRBD2	-	TRBV9	TGTGCCAGCAGCGCGAGGTCCGGGACTAGCGGTCCAAGGGAGCAGTACTTC	CASSARSGTSGPREQYF
TRBJ1-2	TRBD1	-	TRBV4-1	TGCGCCAGCAGCCACCCGGCCAGGGGGCACGCGCGTCCGAGGGATGGCTACACCTTC	CASSHPARGHARPRDGYTF
TRBJ2-1	TRBD1	-	TRBV5-1	TGCGCCAGCAGCTTGGTAGGGGTGACAGGGGATGTCTACAATGAGCAGTTCTTC	CASSLVGVTGDVYNEQFF
TRBJ2-3	-	-	TRBV5-1	TGCGCCAGCCACCTTGACAGGCCCGGGGATACGCAGTATTTT	CASHLDRPGDTQYF
TRBJ2-7	-	-	TRBV11-2	TGTGCCAGCAGCTTAGGGGGCTACCCTGGCGAGCAGTACTTC	CASSLGGYPGEQYF
TRBJ2-3	-	-	TRBV9	TGTGCCAGCAGCGTAGGGGTCATAGATACGCAGTATTTT	CASSVGVIDTQYF
TRBJ1-6	TRBD1	-	TRBV4-3	TGCGCCAGCAGCCAAGATCCCCTGGGACAGGGGAATTCACCCCTCCACTTT	CASSQDPLGQGNSPLHF
TRBJ2-7	TRBD1	once	TRBV6-6	TGTGCCAGCAGAAGGGACAGCTCCTACGAGCAGTACTTC	CASRRDSSYEQYF
TRBJ2-7	TRBD2	-	TRBV29-1	TGCAGCGTTGGTCTGGTGAAAACTAGCGGGAGGTCCTACGAGCAGTACTTC	CSVGLVKTSGRSYEQYF
TRBJ2-7	-	-	TRBV10-3	TGTGCCATCAGTGAGTCGCGGGCGGGCCCGGGGGAGCAGTACTTC	CAISESRAGPGEQYF
TRBJ2-1	-	once	TRBV5-6	TGTGCCAGCAGCTTTAGGGGTACTTCCTACAATGAGCAGTTCTTC	CASSFRGTSYNEQFF
TRBJ1-5	-	-	TRBV11-2	TGTGCCAGCAGCTTAGGAGGGGGAAGGAGCAATCAGCCCCAGCATTTT	CASSLGGGRSNQPQHF
TRBJ2-1	-	-	TRBV28	TGTGCCAGCAGTTTATCCCTACTAGGGATCAATGAGCAGTTCTTC	CASSLSLLGINEQFF
TRBJ2-1	-	-	TRBV4-3	TGCGCCAGCAGCCCACTAGGCCGTGACAAGCAGTTCTTC	CASSPLGRDKQFF
TRBJ2-1	-	-	TRBV27	TGTGCCAGCAGCTTTAGAACAACCTACAATGAGCAGTTCTTC	CASSFRTTYNEQFF
TRBJ2-2	TRBD2	-	TRBV5-1	TGCGCCACCAAGCGGGGGCCCACCGGGGAGCTGTTTTTT	CATKRGPTGELFF
TRBJ2-1	TRBD2	-	TRBV5-1	TGCGCCAGCTCCGCCCGACTAGCGGGGGTCTACAATGAGCAGTTCTTC	CASSARLAGVYNEQFF
TRBJ2-7	TRBD1	-	TRBV2	TGTGCCAGCAGGTCCCGGGACAGGGCTCACGAGCAGTACTTC	CASRSRDRAHEQYF
TRBJ1-1	TRBD1	-	TRBV28	TGTGCCAGCAGCAAACCGGGACAGGGGGCAAGAGCTGAAGCTTTCTTT	CASSKPGQGARAEAFF
TRBJ1-4	TRBD1	-	TRBV10-3	TGTGCCATCAGTGCCACAGGGGGTGGTCGAAGGGAAAAACTGTTTTTT	CAISATGGGRREKLFF
TRBJ1-4	-	-	TRBV19	TGTGCCAGTAGTACCCCGGCAGGGCGGGCTGAAAAACTGTTTTTT	CASSTPAGRAEKLFF
TRBJ2-3	TRBD2	-	TRBV19	TGTGCCAGTAGTCGGGCTAGCGGGAGGTTCGTTAGCACAGATACGCAGTATTTT	CASSRASGRFVSTDTQYF
TRBJ2-3	-	-	TRBV7-9	TGTGCCAGCAGCCTACAGGGTCTGAGCACAGATACGCAGTATTTT	CASSLQGLSTDTQYF
TRBJ1-1	-	-	TRBV6-5	TGTGCCAGCACGGGGGACACGAACACTGAAGCTTTCTTT	CASTGDTNTEAFF
TRBJ1-1	-	-	TRBV7-8	TGTGCCAGCAGCTTAGTGGGGAGGACTGAAGCTTTCTTT	CASSLVGRTEAFF
TRBJ2-3	TRBD2	once	TRBV4-2	TGTGCCAGCAGCCAACCTAGCGGGGGGGGAAGCACAGATACGCAGTATTTT	CASSQPSGGGSTDTQYF
TRBJ1-5	-	-	TRBV19	TGTGCCAGTAGTATGGAATCCAGCTACAATCAGCCCCAGCATTTT	CASSMESSYNQPQHF
TRBJ1-3	-	-	TRBV6-6	TGTGCCAGCACCCAGCCTGGAAACACCATATATTTT	CASTQPGNTIYF
TRBJ2-3	TRBD1	-	TRBV18	TGTGCCAGCTCACCGATAGGACAGGGTGGCACAGATACGCAGTATTTT	CASSPIGQGGTDTQYF
TRBJ1-5	-	-	TRBV7-2	TGTGCCAGCAGGCCCGGGACATCCAATCAGCCCCAGCATTTT	CASRPGTSNQPQHF
TRBJ2-7	TRBD2	-	TRBV2	TGTGCCAGCAGTGTGCAGCGGGGGGGGGCCTACGAGCAGTACTTC	CASSVQRGGAYEQYF
TRBJ2-2	-	-	TRBV2	TGTGCCAGCATGGGCGGGGCGGTACCCGGGGAGCTGTTTTTT	CASMGGAVPGELFF
TRBJ1-1	TRBD1	once	TRBV7-9	TGTGCCAGCAGCTTAGATGGGACAGGGGGCAACACTGAAGCTTTCTTT	CASSLDGTGGNTEAFF
TRBJ1-1	-	-	TRBV7-9	TGTGCCAGCAGCTCCCCCTTTTTCGGGGTAGCTTTCTTT	CASSSPFFGVAFF
TRBJ1-3	TRBD1	-	TRBV7-2	TGTGCCAGCAGCCCGGACAGGGTTAATAGAAACACCATATATTTT	CASSPDRVNRNTIYF